Listed here is a single T cell receptor beta chain. This sample is part of a study of T cell changes during pregnancy in multiple sclerosis. From germline, CDR1 is SGHRS and CDR2 YFSETQ. The ends were cut back, 6 bases at V and 9 bases at J, with 10 bases in the middle. The CDR3 is made up of 11 amino acids. The data were produced by immunoSEQ multiplex PCR, yet TCRdb's version contains in-frame clones alone and is incomplete. Found here are 65,000 to 85,000 clones, around 90% of them singletons; the top ten hold roughly 0.29%. The sequences come from CD4+ T cells from peripheral blood mononuclear cells, collected after pregnancy. The TCR comes from a female donor with multiple sclerosis, enrolled in a pregnancy study. This chain joins TRBV5-1 and TRBJ2-1, with D possibly TRBD2 on 5 matching bases. CDR3 nucleotides: TGCGCCAGCAAAAGCCGGGGTGAGCAGTTCTTC. Amino acids: CASKSRGEQFF.